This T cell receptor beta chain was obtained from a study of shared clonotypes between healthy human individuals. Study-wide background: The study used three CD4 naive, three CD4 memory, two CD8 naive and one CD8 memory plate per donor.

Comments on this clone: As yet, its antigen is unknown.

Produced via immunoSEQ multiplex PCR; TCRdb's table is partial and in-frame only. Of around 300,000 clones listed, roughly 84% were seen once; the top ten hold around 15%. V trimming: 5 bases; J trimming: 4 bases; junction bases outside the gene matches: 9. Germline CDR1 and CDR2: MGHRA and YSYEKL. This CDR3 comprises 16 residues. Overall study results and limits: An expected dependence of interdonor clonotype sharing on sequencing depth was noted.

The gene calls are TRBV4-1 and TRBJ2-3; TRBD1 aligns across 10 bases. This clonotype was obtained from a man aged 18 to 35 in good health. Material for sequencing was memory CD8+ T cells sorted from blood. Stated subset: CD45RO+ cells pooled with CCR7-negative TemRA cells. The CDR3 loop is CASSRPGQGRPDTQYF. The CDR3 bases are TGCGCCAGCAGCAGACCGGGACAGGGGAGGCCAGATACGCAGTATTTT.